The text below deals with one TCR beta chain. Its matching antigen is unknown. This sample is part of a study of cytomegalovirus exposure and HLA in healthy donors. The study's findings and limits: Most of the TCR beta V segments (in an earlier analysis) were productive either about 90% or about 30% of the time. In a later analysis, V- and J-gene trimming of beta chains associated with a DCLRE1C missense variant, replicated independently.

The PCR employed 60 Vbeta primers together with 13 Jbeta primers. Measured with immunoSEQ multiplex PCR; TCRdb has only the in-frame clones, and not every one. The table shows more than 100,000 clones, with around 66% occurring only once. Sequencing was done on a sample of PBMCs. The receptor comes from a young man in good health and CMV-seronegative.

As DNA, the CDR3 is TGTGCCAGCCAAACCCAGGCGGGGGCACAGTACTTC. Its protein is CASQTQAGAQYF. J is TRBJ2-7 and V is TRBV28, with D perhaps TRBD2 (7 bases). This CDR3 region has 12 residues. V dropped 8 bases and J dropped 10 bases, with 18 bases sitting between them. Germline CDR1 reads MDHEN; CDR2 reads SYDVKM.